Each of the 12 T cell receptor beta chains below was sequenced from the same sample in a study of blood T cell repertoires in COVID-19. The method was immunoSEQ multiplex PCR; TCRdb's version includes in-frame clones alone and lacks a portion of them. The sample lists 75,000 to 85,000 clones, 88% seen once, with 5.8% in the top ten. Sequences were obtained from peripheral blood. Receptors originate from a man aged 45 to 65 with active COVID-19.

The V gene is TRBV15, the J gene TRBJ2-1; D might be TRBD1 (5 bases). CDR1 LNHNV and CDR2 YYDKDF come from the germline V gene (reference sequence). The CDR3 is 13 amino acids. Trimming stripped 3 bases from V and 2 bases from J, with 5 bases between. CDR3 sequence (DNA): TGTGCCACCAGCAGGGACACCTACAATGAGCAGTTCTTC. Translation: CATSRDTYNEQFF.

The chain couples TRBV7-3 to TRBJ2-1, with 9 bases that match TRBD2. Germline CDR1 reads SGHTA; CDR2 reads FQGTGA. This CDR3 contains 17 residues. V lost 1 base and J lost 0; bases outside the gene matches: 4. CDR3 DNA sequence: TGTGCCAGCAGCTTAAGTTTTAGCGGGAGCTCCTACAATGAGCAGTTCTTC. Protein sequence: CASSLSFSGSSYNEQFF.

This clone was detected a few times. The CDR3, as DNA: TGTGCCAGCAGCCATCCCGGGACAGAGGCCTACGAGCAGTACTTC. Residues: CASSHPGTEAYEQYF. V usage is TRBV7-9 and J usage is TRBJ2-7; 7 bases match TRBD1. Trimming took 5 bases from V and 2 from J; bases not matched to a gene: 9. This CDR3 has 15 amino acids. Germline V CDR1 and CDR2: SEHNR, FQNEAQ (reference sequence). Based on the CDR3 plus reference TRBV7-9 and TRBJ2-7, the full variable domain is DTGVSQNPRHKITKRGQNVTFRCDPISEHNRLYWYRQTLGQGPEFLTYFQNEAQLEKSRLLSDRFSAERPKGSFSTLEIQRTEQGDSAMYLCASSHPGTEAYEQYFGPGTRLTVT.

The chain carries TRBV5-1 and TRBJ2-3; 9 bases are a match to TRBD2. With V trimmed by 3 bases and J by 1 base, 3 bases remained unmatched. The germline CDR1 and CDR2 sequences are SGHRS and YFSETQ. This CDR3 spans 15 amino acids. The CDR3 spells CASSWTSAGTDTQYF. CDR3 in DNA: TGCGCCAGCAGCTGGACTAGCGCGGGCACAGATACGCAGTATTTT. Full variable domain (outside the CDR3, taken from reference TRBV5-1 and TRBJ2-3): KAGVTQTPRYLIKTRGQQVTLSCSPISGHRSVSWYQQTPGQGLQFLFEYFSETQRNKGNFPGRFSGRQFSNSRSEMNVSTLELGDSALYLCASSWTSAGTDTQYFGPGTRLTVL.

The chain carries TRBV27 and TRBJ2-7; a possible D gene is TRBD1 (6 bases). Germline V gives CDR1 MNHEY, CDR2 SMNVEV (reference sequence). This CDR3 comprises 14 residues. V was shortened by 8 bases and J by 6 bases, with 20 bases between the two germline ends. CDR3 loop: CASCPWQGNGEQYF. CDR3 DNA: TGTGCCAGCTGCCCGTGGCAGGGGAACGGCGAGCAGTACTTC.

The chain couples TRBV6-1 to TRBJ2-7, with 7 bases fitting TRBD1. With V trimmed by 2 bases and J by 4 bases, 14 bases remained unmatched. The CDR3 is 17 residues long. The germline V gene has CDR1 MNHNS and CDR2 SASEGT. The CDR3 loop is CASSEKRPTGRTYEQYF. For the CDR3, the DNA is TGTGCCAGCAGTGAAAAGAGACCGACAGGGCGTACTTACGAGCAGTACTTC.

This chain uses TRBV9 with TRBJ1-2; 7 nucleotides agree with TRBD1. The CDR3 is made up of 12 amino acids. J gave up 8 bases and V 4 bases, and 5 bases lay outside the gene matches. CDR1 and CDR2 (germline): SGDLS, YYNGEE. The chain's CDR3 is CASSSTGAGYTF. The DNA of the CDR3 is TGTGCCAGCAGCTCTACAGGGGCCGGCTACACCTTC.

The rearrangement uses TRBV7-2 and TRBJ2-3, with D possibly matching TRBD2 (6 bases). The CDR3 totals 15 residues. Trimming stripped 2 bases from V and 0 bases from J, with 9 bases between. The germline V gene encodes CDR1 SGHTA and CDR2 FQGNSA. CDR3 in amino acids: CASSLIGGSTDTQYF. CDR3 in DNA: TGTGCCAGCAGCTTAATCGGGGGAAGCACAGATACGCAGTATTTT.

The genes are TRBV30 and TRBJ2-2, with TRBD2 identical over 8 bases. Losses at the gene ends were 1 base for V and 6 bases for J; bases not matched to a gene: 13. Germline assignment: CDR1 GTSNPN and CDR2 SVGIG (reference sequence). CDR3 size: 17 residues. The CDR3 DNA sequence: TGTGCCTGGAGTGCCGAGGGTAGCGGGAAAAAGGCCGGGGAGCTGTTTTTT. Its protein is CAWSAEGSGKKAGELFF.

This sequence joins TRBV6-5 and TRBJ2-1; 7 nucleotides match TRBD2. V trimming: 1 base; J trimming: 0 bases; junction bases outside the gene matches: 3. This CDR3 region has 16 residues. Germline CDR1 MNHEY, CDR2 SVGAGI. The CDR3 DNA is TGTGCCAGCAGTTACTTTTCTAGCGGCTCCTACAATGAGCAGTTCTTC. Its translation is CASSYFSSGSYNEQFF.

This clone was recorded only once. The J gene is TRBJ1-5, the V gene TRBV2, with TRBD1 identical over 10 bases. The germline CDR1 and CDR2 sequences are SNHLY and FYNNEI. Unmatched junction bases numbered 6, after V lost 4 bases and J lost 6 bases. This CDR3 has 15 residues. The CDR3 DNA follows: TGTGCCAGCAGTGCCTCGACAGGGGGCCTTCAGCCCCAGCATTTT. Translated: CASSASTGGLQPQHF.

In its sample, this clone was seen once. The gene calls are TRBV2 and TRBJ2-1; 14 nucleotides match TRBD2. CDR1 is SNHLY, CDR2 FYNNEI, per germline. The CDR3 contains 15 residues. With V trimmed by 6 bases and J by 8 bases, 6 bases remained unmatched. The chain's CDR3 is CASRVTSGGADEQFF. The CDR3 region has the DNA TGTGCCAGCAGGGTGACTAGCGGGGGGGCCGATGAGCAGTTCTTC.